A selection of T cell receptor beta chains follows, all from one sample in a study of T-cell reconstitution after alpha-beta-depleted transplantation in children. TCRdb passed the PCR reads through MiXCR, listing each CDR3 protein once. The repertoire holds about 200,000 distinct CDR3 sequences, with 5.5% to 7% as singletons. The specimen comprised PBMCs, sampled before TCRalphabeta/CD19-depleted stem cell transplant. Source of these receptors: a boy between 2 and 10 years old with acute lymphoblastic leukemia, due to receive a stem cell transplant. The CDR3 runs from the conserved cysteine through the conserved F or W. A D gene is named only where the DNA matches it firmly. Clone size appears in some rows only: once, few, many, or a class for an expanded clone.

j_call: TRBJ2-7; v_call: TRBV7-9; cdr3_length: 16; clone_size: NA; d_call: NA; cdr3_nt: TGTGCCAGCAGCTTAAATGTTGGGGTGTTGTCCTACGAGCAGTACTTC; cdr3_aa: CASSLNVGVLSYEQYF
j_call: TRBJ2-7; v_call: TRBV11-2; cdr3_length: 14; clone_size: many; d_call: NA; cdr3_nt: TGTGCCAGCAGCTTAGAAGCAGTTTCTTACGAGCAGTACTTC; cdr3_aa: CASSLEAVSYEQYF
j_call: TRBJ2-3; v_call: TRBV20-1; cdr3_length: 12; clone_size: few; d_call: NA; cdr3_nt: TGCAGTGGATCAGGGGACACAGATACGCAGTATTTT; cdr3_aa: CSGSGDTDTQYF
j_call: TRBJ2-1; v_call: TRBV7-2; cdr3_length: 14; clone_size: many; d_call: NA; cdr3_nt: TGTGCCAGCAGCTTAGACCAGACCTACAATGAGCAGTTCTTC; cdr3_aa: CASSLDQTYNEQFF
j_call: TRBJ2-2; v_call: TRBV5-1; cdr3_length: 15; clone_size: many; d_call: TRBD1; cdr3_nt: TGCGCCAGCAGCCCGGATACAGGGGTTGGCGGGGAGCTGTTTTTT; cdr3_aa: CASSPDTGVGGELFF
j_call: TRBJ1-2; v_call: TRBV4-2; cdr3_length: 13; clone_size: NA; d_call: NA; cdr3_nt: TGTGCCAGCAGCCAAGATCTGAGTGGTGGCTACACCTTC; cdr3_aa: CASSQDLSGGYTF
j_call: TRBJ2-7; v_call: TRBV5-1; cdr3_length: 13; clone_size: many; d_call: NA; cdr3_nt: TGCGCCAGCAGCCCGCGGACAGCCTACGAGCAGTACTTC; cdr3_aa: CASSPRTAYEQYF
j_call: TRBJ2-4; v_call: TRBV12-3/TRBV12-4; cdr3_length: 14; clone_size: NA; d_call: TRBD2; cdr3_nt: TGTGCCAGCAGCCCCCTAGCGGGGGGCGACATTCAGTACTTC; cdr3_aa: CASSPLAGGDIQYF
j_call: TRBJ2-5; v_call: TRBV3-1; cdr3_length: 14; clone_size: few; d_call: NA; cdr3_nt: TGTGCCAGCAGTCAACAGAACGAGTGGGAGACCCAGTACTTC; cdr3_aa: CASSQQNEWETQYF
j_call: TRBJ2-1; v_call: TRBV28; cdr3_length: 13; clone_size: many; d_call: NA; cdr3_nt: TGTGCCAGCAGTTTAGTTCGGGGAGCTGAGCAGTTCTTC; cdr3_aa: CASSLVRGAEQFF
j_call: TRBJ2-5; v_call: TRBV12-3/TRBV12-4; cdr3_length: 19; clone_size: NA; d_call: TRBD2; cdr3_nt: TGTGCCAGCAGAAGTCAGGGGCGGCTAGCGGGACGGGGGCAAGAGACCCAGTACTTC; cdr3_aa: CASRSQGRLAGRGQETQYF
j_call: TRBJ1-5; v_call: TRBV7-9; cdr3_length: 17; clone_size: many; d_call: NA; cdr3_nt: TGTGCCAGCAGCACCCCCAGGGGAATGATTTTAGGTCAGCCCCAGCATTTT; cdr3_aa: CASSTPRGMILGQPQHF
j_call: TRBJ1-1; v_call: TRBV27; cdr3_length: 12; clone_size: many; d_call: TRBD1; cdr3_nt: TGTGCCAGCAGCGCGACGGGACAGGATGCTTTCTTT; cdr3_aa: CASSATGQDAFF
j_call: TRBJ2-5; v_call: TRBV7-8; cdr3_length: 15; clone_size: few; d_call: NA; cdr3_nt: TGTGCCAGCAGCTTAGCGTGGCCAGTACAAGAGACCCAGTACTTC; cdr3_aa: CASSLAWPVQETQYF
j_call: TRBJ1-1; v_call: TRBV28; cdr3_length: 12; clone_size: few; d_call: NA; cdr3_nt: TGTGCCAGCAGTCGATGGAACACTGAAGCTTTCTTT; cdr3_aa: CASSRWNTEAFF
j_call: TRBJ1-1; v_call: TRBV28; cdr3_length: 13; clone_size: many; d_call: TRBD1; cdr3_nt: TGTGCCAGCAGCGTAATACAGGGGGCCCTAGCTTTCTTT; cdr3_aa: CASSVIQGALAFF
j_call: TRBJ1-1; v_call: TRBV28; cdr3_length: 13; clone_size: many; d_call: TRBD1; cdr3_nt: TGTGCCAGCAGCATACCACAGACAGGGGAAGCTTTCTTT; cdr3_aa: CASSIPQTGEAFF
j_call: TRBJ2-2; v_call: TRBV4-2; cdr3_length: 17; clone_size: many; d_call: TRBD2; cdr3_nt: TGTGCCAGCAGCCAAGGTCAGCGGGGGGGTGCCACCGGGGAGCTGTTTTTT; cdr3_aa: CASSQGQRGGATGELFF
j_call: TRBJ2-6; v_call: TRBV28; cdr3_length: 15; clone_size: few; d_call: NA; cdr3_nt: TGTGCCAGCAGTCTAGCGAGTGGTGGGGCCAACGTCCTGACTTTC; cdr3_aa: CASSLASGGANVLTF
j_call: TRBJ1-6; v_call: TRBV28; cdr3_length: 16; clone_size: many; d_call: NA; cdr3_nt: TGTGCCAGCACCCTGCGAGGGGCCGGCTATAATTCACCCCTCCACTTT; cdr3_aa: CASTLRGAGYNSPLHF
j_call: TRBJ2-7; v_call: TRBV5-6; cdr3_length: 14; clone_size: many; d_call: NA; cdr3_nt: TGTGCCAGCAGCGGCCCACAGCAAAACTACGAGCAGTACTTC; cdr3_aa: CASSGPQQNYEQYF
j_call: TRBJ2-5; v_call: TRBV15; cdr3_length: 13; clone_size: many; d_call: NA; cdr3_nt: TGTGCCACCAGCGGAATTAATAGGGGGACCCAGTACTTC; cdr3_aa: CATSGINRGTQYF
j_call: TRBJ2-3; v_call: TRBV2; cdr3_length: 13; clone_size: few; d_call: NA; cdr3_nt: TGTGCCAGCGGCGGCGGGATCACAGATACGCAGTATTTT; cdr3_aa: CASGGGITDTQYF
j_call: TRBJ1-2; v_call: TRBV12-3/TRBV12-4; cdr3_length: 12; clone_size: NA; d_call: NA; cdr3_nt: TGTGCCAGCACCCGGACAGATTACGGCTACACCTTC; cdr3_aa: CASTRTDYGYTF
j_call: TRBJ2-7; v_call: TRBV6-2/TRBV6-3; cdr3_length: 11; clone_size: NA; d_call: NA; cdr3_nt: TGTGCCAGCAGTTACGCCTACGAGCAGTACTTC; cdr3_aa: CASSYAYEQYF
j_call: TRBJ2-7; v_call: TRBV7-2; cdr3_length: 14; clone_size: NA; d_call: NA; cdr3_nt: TGTGCCAGCAGTCCCGATCAACAGGAGCGGCGGCAGTACTTC; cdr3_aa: CASSPDQQERRQYF
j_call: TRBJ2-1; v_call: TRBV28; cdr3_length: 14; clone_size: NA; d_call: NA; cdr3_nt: TGTGCCAGCAGTTTGAAATGGGGTTTCGTTGAGCAGTTCTTC; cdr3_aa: CASSLKWGFVEQFF
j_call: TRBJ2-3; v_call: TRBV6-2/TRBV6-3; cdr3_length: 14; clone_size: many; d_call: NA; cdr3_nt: TGTGCCAGCAGTTACTCGATGAAGGCAGATACGCAGTATTTT; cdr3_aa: CASSYSMKADTQYF
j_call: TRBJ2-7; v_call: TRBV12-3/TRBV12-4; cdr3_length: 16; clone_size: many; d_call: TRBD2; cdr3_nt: TGTGCCAGCAGTTTCCCTAGCGGGGGGGTAAGGTACGAGCAGTACTTC; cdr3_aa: CASSFPSGGVRYEQYF
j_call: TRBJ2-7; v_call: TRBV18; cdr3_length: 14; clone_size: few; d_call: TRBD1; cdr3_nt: TGTGCCAGCTCCAGGGGACAGGCCTCCTACGAGCAGTACTTC; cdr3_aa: CASSRGQASYEQYF
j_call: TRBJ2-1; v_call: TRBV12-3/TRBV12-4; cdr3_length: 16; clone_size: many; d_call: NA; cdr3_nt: TGTGCCAGCAGTTCCTCTGTTACGAGCTCCTACAATGAGCAGTTCTTC; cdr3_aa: CASSSSVTSSYNEQFF
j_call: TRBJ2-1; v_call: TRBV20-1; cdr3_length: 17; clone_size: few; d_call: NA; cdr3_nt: TGCAGTGCACCGTCTGCGTCGTGGCAGGGGGGGTACAATGAGCAGTTCTTC; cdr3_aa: CSAPSASWQGGYNEQFF
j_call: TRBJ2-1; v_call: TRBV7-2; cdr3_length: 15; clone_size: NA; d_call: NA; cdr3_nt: TGTGCCAGCAGCTTAACGGCGGCGCCTAACAATGAGCAGTTCTTC; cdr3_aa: CASSLTAAPNNEQFF
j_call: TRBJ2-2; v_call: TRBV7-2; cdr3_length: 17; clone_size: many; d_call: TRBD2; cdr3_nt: TGTGCCAGCAGCACCCCGGGACGGGGGGTTGGACCCGGGGAGCTGTTTTTT; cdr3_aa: CASSTPGRGVGPGELFF
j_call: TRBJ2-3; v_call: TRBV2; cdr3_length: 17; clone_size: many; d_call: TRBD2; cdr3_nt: TGTGCCAGCAGTGAATGGGGGACTAGCGGTAAAGCAGATACGCAGTATTTT; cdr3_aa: CASSEWGTSGKADTQYF
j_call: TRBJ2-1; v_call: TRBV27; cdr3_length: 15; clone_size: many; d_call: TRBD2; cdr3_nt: TGTGCCAGCAGTTTAGCGGGGGGACTCGGATCTGAGCAGTTCTTC; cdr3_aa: CASSLAGGLGSEQFF
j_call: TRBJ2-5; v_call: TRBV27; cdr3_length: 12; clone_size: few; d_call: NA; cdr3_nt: TGTGCCAGCATGGGACTTGAAGAGACCCAGTACTTC; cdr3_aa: CASMGLEETQYF